This entry lists 10 T cell receptor beta chains sequenced from one sample in a study of T cells expressing NK-cell markers. TCRdb reprocessed the 5' RACE reads, keeping one entry per CDR3 protein, no DNA. The table lists some 190,000 distinct CDR3 sequences. The sequenced sample was blood T cells: a sorted CD56 or NKG2C T cell subset, CD4+ or CD8+ T cells, or bulk PBMC T cells (not recorded which). The receptors come from a man aged 18 to 69 in good health.

The CDR3 is CTSSQGPYSGGQQETQYF. This sequence joins TRBV1 and TRBJ2-5; the TRBD2 assignment by TCRdb is unverifiable without DNA. TRBV1 is designated a pseudogene. This CDR3 has 18 residues.

The chain recombines TRBV13 with TRBJ1-1; TCRdb returns TRBD1, unconfirmable since there is no DNA. The germline V gene encodes CDR1 PRHDT and CDR2 FYEKMQ (reference sequence). This CDR3 comprises 15 residues. This chain's CDR3 is CASSTKTVLNTEAFF.

The V call is TRBV6-1, the J call TRBJ2-6; TCRdb's D call of TRBD2 is untestable without DNA. Germline V CDR1 and CDR2: MNHNS, SASEGT. The CDR3 length is 17 residues. CDR3 sequence: CACSPSGGFSGANVLTF.

This chain joins TRBV24-1 and TRBJ1-1; TCRdb's assignment of TRBD1 cannot be checked, as there is no DNA. The germline CDR1 and CDR2 sequences are KGHDR and SFDVKD. The CDR3 sequence is 12 residues long. The CDR3 is CATKYGAAEAFF.

The genes are TRBV5-1 and TRBJ2-6; TCRdb proposes TRBD1, but this gene call is untestable without DNA. CDR1 is SGHRS, CDR2 YFSETQ, per germline. The CDR3 runs 18 residues. The CDR3: CASSLGTGFPSGANVLTF.

This rearrangement joins TRBV3-1 to TRBJ1-4; TCRdb designates TRBD1, a call that cannot be tested without DNA. This CDR3 comprises 16 residues. Germline CDR1 reads LGHDT; CDR2 reads YNNKEL (reference sequence). The CDR3 region is CASSQGTGLANEKLFF. The full variable domain, its missing parts supplied by reference TRBV3-1 and TRBJ1-4, is DTAVSQTPKYLVTQMGNDKSIKCEQNLGHDTMYWYKQDSKKFLKIMFSYNNKELIINETVPNRFSPKSPDKAHLNLHINSLELGDSAVYFCASSQGTGLANEKLFFGSGTQLSVL.

This chain joins TRBV6-5 and TRBJ1-2; TCRdb selects TRBD1, and the lack of DNA leaves this call unchecked. This CDR3 is built from 14 residues. CDR1 and CDR2 from the germline V gene are MNHEY and SVGAGI. The CDR3 sequence is CASSYAGGKHGYTF.

V and J are TRBV20-1 and TRBJ1-1; TCRdb picks TRBD1, but there is no DNA to check that call. Per germline, CDR1 DFQATT and CDR2 SNEGSKA (reference sequence). The CDR3 extends over 14 amino acids. The CDR3 loop is CSAYRGAMNTEAFF.

The rearrangement joins TRBV9 to TRBJ2-3; TCRdb's D call of TRBD1 is untestable without DNA. Germline CDR1 SGDLS, CDR2 YYNGEE. This CDR3 has 16 residues. The CDR3 sequence: CASSVGSSTLGDTQYF.

This chain connects TRBV27 to TRBJ2-2; checking the TCRdb D call of TRBD2 is not possible without DNA. This CDR3 is built from 16 residues. The germline CDR1 and CDR2 sequences are MNHEY and SMNVEV (reference sequence). The CDR3 is CASTTTSGGDHGELFF.